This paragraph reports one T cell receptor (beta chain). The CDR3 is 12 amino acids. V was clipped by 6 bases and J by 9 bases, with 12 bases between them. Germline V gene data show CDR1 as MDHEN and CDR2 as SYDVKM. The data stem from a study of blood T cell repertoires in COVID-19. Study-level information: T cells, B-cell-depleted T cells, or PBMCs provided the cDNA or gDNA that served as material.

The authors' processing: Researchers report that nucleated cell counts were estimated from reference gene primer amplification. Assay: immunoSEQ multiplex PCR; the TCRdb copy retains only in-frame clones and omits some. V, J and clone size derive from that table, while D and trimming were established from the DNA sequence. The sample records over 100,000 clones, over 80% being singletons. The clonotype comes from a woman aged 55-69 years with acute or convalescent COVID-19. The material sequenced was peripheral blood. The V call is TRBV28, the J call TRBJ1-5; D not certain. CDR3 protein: CASREGGWPQHF. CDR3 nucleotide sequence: TGTGCCAGCAGGGAGGGAGGGTGGCCCCAGCATTTT.